The rows below give T cell receptor beta chains drawn from one sample of a study of T cells in Graves' hyperthyroidism and ophthalmopathy. TCRdb ran MiXCR on the multiplex PCR reads and lists one entry per CDR3 protein. This sample carries around 400,000 distinct CDR3 sequences, about 15% of them seen once, and the ten largest clones take approximately 20%. Input material: blood. The origin of the receptors is a woman in her sixties with Graves' ophthalmopathy. Both conserved end residues are part of each CDR3. Fields, in order: CDR3 length, V gene, J gene, clone size, D gene, CDR3 protein, CDR3 DNA. D genes are given only for firm matches. The size field is filled for only some rows; it gives once, few, many or a size class.

13	TRBV28	TRBJ2-7	-	TRBD1	CASKTGGKGEQYF	TGTGCCAGCAAAACAGGGGGCAAAGGAGAGCAGTACTTC
16	TRBV5-1	TRBJ2-1	once	-	CASSLVSGVGYNEQFF	TGCGCCAGCAGCTTGGTATCAGGGGTGGGTTACAATGAGCAGTTCTTC
15	TRBV20-1	TRBJ2-7	many	TRBD2	CSARGVTSELLEQYF	TGCAGTGCTAGAGGCGTGACTAGCGAGCTACTCGAGCAGTACTTC
16	TRBV5-1	TRBJ2-1	-	TRBD2	CASSFQTSGGDNEQFF	TGCGCCAGCAGCTTCCAGACTAGCGGAGGGGACAATGAGCAGTTCTTC
13	TRBV7-9	TRBJ2-7	many	-	CASSAWADYEQYF	TGTGCCAGCAGCGCATGGGCGGATTACGAGCAGTACTTC
13	TRBV29-1	TRBJ1-5	few	-	CSVTFGVGQPQHF	TGCAGCGTCACCTTTGGGGTTGGCCAGCCCCAGCATTTT
13	TRBV2	TRBJ2-5	many	-	CASSELERGTQYF	TGTGCCAGCAGTGAATTGGAGCGTGGGACCCAGTACTTC
14	TRBV12-3/TRBV12-4	TRBJ2-7	many	TRBD2	CANERGLAYYEQYF	TGTGCCAACGAACGGGGACTAGCGTACTACGAGCAGTACTTC
13	TRBV20-1	TRBJ2-3	few	-	CSARGSSTDTQYF	TGCAGTGCTAGAGGGTCTAGCACAGATACGCAGTATTTT
12	TRBV11-2	TRBJ2-5	many	-	CASSPLLETQYF	TGTGCCAGCAGCCCCCTGCTAGAGACCCAGTACTTC
14	TRBV9	TRBJ1-1	few	-	CASSVGALNTEAFF	TGTGCCAGCAGCGTTGGAGCATTGAACACTGAAGCTTTCTTT
16	TRBV7-2	TRBJ1-5	many	TRBD1	CASSFSQGGANQPQHF	TGTGCCAGCAGCTTCTCTCAGGGGGGGGCAAATCAGCCCCAGCATTTT
12	TRBV6-1	TRBJ1-1	many	-	CASSALNTEAFF	TGTGCCAGCAGTGCCCTAAACACTGAAGCTTTCTTT
18	TRBV6-2/TRBV6-3	TRBJ1-5	-	TRBD1	CASSGGQGVSYSNQPQHF	TGTGCCAGCAGTGGGGGACAGGGAGTGTCGTATAGCAATCAGCCCCAGCATTTT
15	TRBV7-9	TRBJ2-6	-	-	CASSLSSSGANVLTF	TGTGCCAGCAGCTTATCCAGCTCTGGGGCCAACGTCCTGACTTTC
13	TRBV28	TRBJ2-7	few	TRBD1	CASRRTGGYEQYF	TGTGCCAGCAGACGGACAGGGGGCTACGAGCAGTACTTC
16	TRBV3-1	TRBJ2-1	many	TRBD2	CASSQWLAGANNEQFF	TGTGCCAGCAGCCAATGGCTAGCGGGAGCGAACAATGAGCAGTTCTTC
13	TRBV3-1	TRBJ2-7	many	TRBD1	CATEDRQSYEQYF	TGTGCCACCGAGGACAGGCAATCCTACGAGCAGTACTTC
13	TRBV7-2	TRBJ2-7	many	-	CASSSRGGYEQYF	TGTGCCAGCAGCAGCAGGGGGGGCTACGAGCAGTACTTC
18	TRBV28	TRBJ2-5	many	TRBD1	CASSFSPPGQGRLETQYF	TGTGCCAGCAGTTTTAGCCCCCCCGGACAGGGGAGGTTAGAGACCCAGTACTTC
14	TRBV28	TRBJ2-1	-	TRBD2	CASRSSGRAEEQFF	TGTGCCAGCAGGTCTAGCGGGAGGGCCGAAGAGCAGTTCTTC
17	TRBV5-6	TRBJ2-2	few	TRBD1	CASSTTWTGGNTGELFF	TGTGCCAGCAGCACAACCTGGACAGGGGGTAACACCGGGGAGCTGTTTTTT
14	TRBV3-1	TRBJ2-2	few	-	CASSSWDTMGELFF	TGTGCCAGCAGCTCCTGGGACACAATGGGGGAGCTGTTTTTT
15	TRBV12-3/TRBV12-4	TRBJ2-3	many	TRBD2	CASSLRLAVTDTQYF	TGTGCCAGCAGTTTGAGGCTAGCGGTCACAGATACGCAGTATTTT
14	TRBV28	TRBJ1-4	many	-	CASSLLRPGEKLFF	TGTGCCAGCAGTTTACTCCGGCCGGGGGAAAAACTGTTTTTT
14	TRBV19	TRBJ2-2	few	-	CASSIKEFTGELFF	TGTGCCAGTAGTATTAAGGAGTTCACCGGGGAGCTGTTTTTT